This is a list of T cell receptor beta chains from one sample in a study of T cell changes during pregnancy in multiple sclerosis. Assay: immunoSEQ multiplex PCR; the TCRdb copy retains only in-frame clones and omits some. The profile shows tens of thousands of clones, approximately 90% of them singletons. This sample comprised peripheral blood, obtained in the first trimester of pregnancy. These receptors were taken from a female donor in good health, enrolled as a control in a pregnancy study. The CDR3 runs from the conserved cysteine through the conserved F or W. D genes are given only for firm matches. The size field is filled for only some rows; it gives once, few, many or a size class.

V	D	J	size	DNA	CDR3
TRBV7-6	TRBD2	TRBJ2-3	-	TGTGCCAGCAGCCTAGGACTAGCCCCAGATACGCAGTATTTT	CASSLGLAPDTQYF
TRBV5-1	TRBD1	TRBJ1-1	-	TGCGCCAGTCAGCTGACAGGGATGAACACTGAAGCTTTCTTT	CASQLTGMNTEAFF
TRBV5-1	TRBD1	TRBJ1-4	-	TGCGCCAGCAGCTTGCAGGGACAGGCTAATGAAAAACTGTTTTTT	CASSLQGQANEKLFF
TRBV27	TRBD2	TRBJ2-1	-	TGTGCCAGCAGTTGGTTTCCGGGACTAGCGGGAGGAAATGAGCAGTTCTTC	CASSWFPGLAGGNEQFF
TRBV10-3	TRBD1	TRBJ2-7	-	TGTGCCACAAGGGACAGCTACGAGCAGTACTTC	CATRDSYEQYF
TRBV28	TRBD2	TRBJ2-1	few	TGTGCCAGCAGTTTAGCGGGAGAGGGCTACAATGAGCAGTTCTTC	CASSLAGEGYNEQFF
TRBV4-1	TRBD1	TRBJ2-4	-	TGCGCCAGCAGCCCGGGACAGCTAGCCAAAAACATTCAGTACTTC	CASSPGQLAKNIQYF
TRBV2	TRBD1	TRBJ1-2	-	TGTGCCAGCACGAGGGGGCCATTAGACTATGGCTACACCTTC	CASTRGPLDYGYTF
TRBV6-1	-	TRBJ2-1	once	TGTGCCAGCAGTGTGGTCCCGGGGGATGTGAATGAGCAGTTCTTC	CASSVVPGDVNEQFF
TRBV10-3	TRBD2	TRBJ2-5	-	TGTGCCATCAGGGCAGCGGGAGCGAACCAAGAGACCCAGTACTTC	CAIRAAGANQETQYF
TRBV6-1	-	TRBJ2-5	-	TGTGCCAGCAGTAAGCGGACCCAAGAGACCCAGTACTTC	CASSKRTQETQYF
TRBV6-5	-	TRBJ1-1	-	TGTGCCAGCAGTTTTCTGGGCAGAGAAGCTTTCTTT	CASSFLGREAFF
TRBV30	-	TRBJ2-5	-	TGTGCCTGGAGTGTAGGTCAGGGGCAAGAGACCCAGTACTTC	CAWSVGQGQETQYF
TRBV5-1	-	TRBJ2-5	-	TGCGCCAGCAGCTCCTTGTACCAAGAGACCCAGTACTTC	CASSSLYQETQYF
TRBV4-1	TRBD1	TRBJ1-2	-	TGCGCCAGCAGCCAAGACGACAGGGGAGTGTATGGCTACACCTTC	CASSQDDRGVYGYTF
TRBV2	TRBD2	TRBJ2-1	-	TGTGCCAGCAGTAGGGCTAGCGGGAGTTCCACTGAGCAGTTCTTC	CASSRASGSSTEQFF
TRBV4-1	TRBD2	TRBJ2-1	-	TGCGCCAGCAGCCAAACACCACCCGGGACTAGGATCTTCAATGAGCAGTTCTTC	CASSQTPPGTRIFNEQFF
TRBV19	-	TRBJ1-1	-	TGTGCCAGTAGTGACTCAGGGAAGACGGAAGCTTTCTTT	CASSDSGKTEAFF
TRBV11-1	-	TRBJ2-7	-	TGTGCCAGCAGCCGCCGGCGCAGAGGGGGCTACGAGCAGTACTTC	CASSRRRRGGYEQYF
TRBV20-1	-	TRBJ1-2	-	TGCAGTGCTAGAGGTCCCCTGGGCTACACCTTC	CSARGPLGYTF
TRBV15	TRBD2	TRBJ2-7	-	TGTGCCACCAGCAGAGATCGAACTAGCGGGAGGCGCAACGAGCAGTACTTC	CATSRDRTSGRRNEQYF
TRBV6-5	TRBD1	TRBJ2-6	-	TGTGCCAGCAGTTACTGGGGACAGGAGGGGGCCAACGTCCTGACTTTC	CASSYWGQEGANVLTF
TRBV5-1	-	TRBJ1-1	-	TGCGCCAGCAGCTTGGCGCCAGGGGCTCGGGGCACTGAAGCTTTCTTT	CASSLAPGARGTEAFF
TRBV5-1	-	TRBJ2-2	-	TGCGCCAGCAGCTTGGGATCCGGGAACACCGGGGAGCTGTTTTTT	CASSLGSGNTGELFF
TRBV28	-	TRBJ1-2	few	TGTGCCAGCAGTTTTTTAAAGCTTCAGGGACACGGCTACACCTTC	CASSFLKLQGHGYTF
TRBV5-1	TRBD2	TRBJ2-7	-	TGCGCCAGCAGGGGGGGGACGACGTACGAGCAGTACTTC	CASRGGTTYEQYF
TRBV9	-	TRBJ1-1	-	TGTGCCAGCAGCCGGGGGGCCAGGAACACTGAAGCTTTCTTT	CASSRGARNTEAFF
TRBV5-4	-	TRBJ2-5	-	TGTGCCAGCAGCGCCTACGTCGGGGGAGAGACCCAGTACTTC	CASSAYVGGETQYF
TRBV27	TRBD2	TRBJ2-2	-	TGTGCCAGCAGTTTATCCCCTAGCGGGGCCACCGGGGAGCTGTTTTTT	CASSLSPSGATGELFF
TRBV2	-	TRBJ1-1	-	TGTGCCAGCAGCGAGACAGCTGAAGCTTTCTTT	CASSETAEAFF
TRBV27	TRBD2	TRBJ2-1	-	TGTGCCTGCGCGGCGGGAGTGTATAATGAGCAGTTCTTC	CACAAGVYNEQFF
TRBV6-1	TRBD1	TRBJ1-2	-	TGTGCCAGCAGTGAAGCCCCGGGACAGGGTGGCGGCTACACCTTC	CASSEAPGQGGGYTF
TRBV27	-	TRBJ1-1	-	TGTGCCAGCAGTTTTGCGCGCCAGGGGAACACTGAAGCTTTCTTT	CASSFARQGNTEAFF
TRBV29-1	TRBD2	TRBJ2-2	-	TGCAGCGTTGTCGGGACTAGGAACACCGGGGAGCTGTTTTTT	CSVVGTRNTGELFF
TRBV7-2	-	TRBJ1-3	few	TGTGCCAGCAGCTTAGCGGCAGGGTACGGAAACACCATATATTTT	CASSLAAGYGNTIYF
TRBV5-5	TRBD1	TRBJ2-7	-	TGTGCCAGCAGCTTTGTCTGGGACAGGAGCTCCTACGAGCAGTACTTC	CASSFVWDRSSYEQYF
TRBV6-4	TRBD2	TRBJ2-7	once	TGTGCCAGCAGCCTACTAGCGGGACCCTACGAGCAGTACTTC	CASSLLAGPYEQYF
TRBV7-2	-	TRBJ2-1	-	TGTGCCAGCAGCTTCGGGAGTCGCTATACCTACAATGAGCAGTTCTTC	CASSFGSRYTYNEQFF